A selection of T cell receptor beta chains follows, all from one sample in a study of blood T cells in healthy people across ages. A single record per CDR3 protein comes from TCRdb applying MiXCR to the 5' RACE reads. The sample has 1.5 million to 2 million distinct CDR3 sequences; roughly 32% are singletons. The sample taken for sequencing was blood. Receptors originate from a woman in her thirties in good health. Each CDR3 is given with its conserved first and last residue. The D gene is left open where the match is weak. Expanded clones are given a class, and other clones once, few, many or no size at all.

>many|TRBV7-2|TRBJ2-6|.
TGTGCCAGCAGCTTAAAGGCCAACGTCCTGACTTTC
CASSLKANVLTF
>few|TRBV20-1|TRBJ2-3|.
TGCAGTGCTAGAAGCGATATAACGGCGGGGGCACCAGATACGCAGTATTTT
CSARSDITAGAPDTQYF
>.|TRBV5-1|TRBJ2-7|.
TGCGCCAGCAGACCCCAAGGGACCTACGAGCAGTACTTC
CASRPQGTYEQYF
>few|TRBV18|TRBJ1-5|TRBD1
TGTGCCAGCTCACCCCAAAACAGACAGGGTGGCAATCAGCCCCAGCATTTT
CASSPQNRQGGNQPQHF
>.|TRBV10-3|TRBJ1-1|.
TGTGCCATCAGCCGACCCATTGACCGTGAAGCTTTCTTT
CAISRPIDREAFF
>.|TRBV20-1|TRBJ2-7|.
TGCAGTGCTAGAGTGTACGAGGCTGGCTCCTACAATGAGCAGTACTTC
CSARVYEAGSYNEQYF
>.|TRBV3-1|TRBJ1-4|TRBD1
TGTGCCAGCAGCCATGCAGGGGGCGGTGAAAAACTGTTTTTT
CASSHAGGGEKLFF
>few|TRBV4-1|TRBJ2-7|TRBD1
TGCGCCAGCAGCCAACCGACAGGGCTTAGGAACGAGCAGTACTTC
CASSQPTGLRNEQYF
>.|TRBV20-1|TRBJ2-3|TRBD2
TGCAGTGCTGAGGCCCGCAGCGGGGGGGCCACAGATACGCAGTATTTT
CSAEARSGGATDTQYF
>many|TRBV7-2|TRBJ2-3|.
TGTGCCAGCAGTCTTAGAGGACAGAAGGGTCTTCGGCCAGATACGCAGTATTTT
CASSLRGQKGLRPDTQYF
>few|TRBV2|TRBJ2-1|TRBD2
TGTGCCAGCAGGATCAGGGGCCGGGACGGACTAGCCTATGTGGGCGATGAGCAGTTCTTC
CASRIRGRDGLAYVGDEQFF
>many|TRBV27|TRBJ2-1|TRBD2
TGTGCCAGCAGCTTGGGACTAGCGTACAATGAGCAGTTCTTC
CASSLGLAYNEQFF
>few|TRBV28|TRBJ1-5|.
TGTGCCAGCAGCCCCCGTAACGGGAATCAGCCCCAGCATTTT
CASSPRNGNQPQHF
>few|TRBV7-9|TRBJ2-6|TRBD1
TGTGCCAGCAGAGCTCCGGGACAGGGTACTGGGGCCAACGTCCTGACTTTC
CASRAPGQGTGANVLTF
>many|TRBV10-3|TRBJ1-2|.
TGTGCCATCAGTGCCGGAGGGGGGCCCTATGGCTACACCTTC
CAISAGGGPYGYTF
>.|TRBV7-6|TRBJ2-3|.
TGTGCCAGCAGCTTACTAGCTAACCTAAAAAAAGGGGATACGCAGTATTTT
CASSLLANLKKGDTQYF
>few|TRBV29-1|TRBJ2-7|.
TGCAGCGTTGCTGCGGGCTCCCCGCGGTACGAGCAGTACTTC
CSVAAGSPRYEQYF
>.|TRBV5-1|TRBJ2-5|TRBD1
TGCGCCAGCAGCGCAGGGACAGGCAACCAAGAGACCCAGTACTTC
CASSAGTGNQETQYF
>few|TRBV7-3|TRBJ2-3|TRBD1
TGTGCCAGCAGCTTAACGGTTGACAGGGACATGTATTTT
CASSLTVDRDMYF
>.|TRBV4-1|TRBJ2-3|TRBD2
TGCGCCCGCAGCCAAGATTTAGCGGGGGAACCAGATACGCAGTATTTT
CARSQDLAGEPDTQYF
>many|TRBV29-1|TRBJ1-2|.
TGCAGCGCTGTGAGGGATGAGGACTATGGCTACACCTTC
CSAVRDEDYGYTF
>.|TRBV20-1|TRBJ2-2|TRBD2
TGCAGTGCTAGCACCAAACCCGGGACTAGCTGGAACACCGGGGAGCTGTTTTTT
CSASTKPGTSWNTGELFF
>.|TRBV3-1|TRBJ2-5|.
TGTGCCAGCGCTAGCAACCAAGAGACCCAGTACTTC
CASASNQETQYF
>few|TRBV4-1|TRBJ2-3|.
TGCGCCAGCAGCCAAGGTCCTTATACGCAGTATTTT
CASSQGPYTQYF